These 27 T cell receptor beta chains were sequenced from one sample in a study of beta chain features in type 1 diabetes. These receptors lack a known antigen. TCRB transcripts that were expressed got sequenced, as all of the isolated RNA had been reverse transcribed. The table came from immunoSEQ multiplex PCR; TCRdb's copy has only in-frame clones and leaves some out. The repertoire has roughly 260,000 clones, roughly 11% of them found once; the top ten carry approximately 0.017%. Overall study findings and caveats: Type 1 diabetes patients had TCRB CDR3s that were shorter (moderately but significantly so) in all four CD4+ subsets.

Sequencing was carried out using naive CD4+ T cells from blood. All receptors derive from a man aged 25-40 years with type 1 diabetes.

This clone turned up a few times. The V and J genes are TRBV5-1 and TRBJ2-7; tentatively, D is TRBD2 (6 bases). The germline V and J ends were trimmed by 4 bases and 7 bases, with 24 bases remaining between them. The CDR3 sequence is 16 residues long. Germline loops: CDR1 SGHRS, CDR2 YFSETQ. CDR3 protein: CASSLRGSNRGREQYF. DNA for the CDR3: TGCGCCAGCAGCCTCCGGGGGAGTAACCGCGGCCGGGAGCAGTACTTC. Together with reference TRBV5-1 and TRBJ2-7, the CDR3 gives the full variable domain: KAGVTQTPRYLIKTRGQQVTLSCSPISGHRSVSWYQQTPGQGLQFLFEYFSETQRNKGNFPGRFSGRQFSNSRSEMNVSTLELGDSALYLCASSLRGSNRGREQYFGPGTRLTVT.

The sample holds a few counts of this clone. The CDR3 coding sequence is TGTGCCAGCAGCGGTGGGACAGCGAACTATGGCTACACCTTC. Amino acids: CASSGGTANYGYTF. The genes are TRBV9 and TRBJ1-2, with 7 bases fitting TRBD1. The CDR3 runs 14 residues. The germline V gene encodes CDR1 SGDLS and CDR2 YYNGEE. With V trimmed by 3 bases and J by 2 bases, 4 bases remained unmatched.

The rearrangement links TRBV27 to TRBJ1-1; the D is unclear. Between the trimmed V and J ends, which lost 6 bases and 0 bases, there was a span of 17 bases. The germline CDR1 and CDR2 sequences are MNHEY and SMNVEV (reference sequence). There are 16 residues in the CDR3. The CDR3 region has the DNA TGTGCCAGCAGCCACAAAGTGTTACAGCTGAACACTGAAGCTTTCTTT. Encoded protein: CASSHKVLQLNTEAFF.

This clone turned up a few times. The rearrangement joins TRBV2 to TRBJ2-1, with D tentatively TRBD2 (6 bases). Germline V gene data show CDR1 as SNHLY and CDR2 as FYNNEI. CDR3 length: 13 residues. The ends were cut back, 10 bases at V and 1 base at J, with 11 bases in the middle. The CDR3 nucleotides read TGTGCCACCACGGGAGATTCCTACAATGAGCAGTTCTTC. Amino acids: CATTGDSYNEQFF. The full variable domain, its missing parts supplied by reference TRBV2 and TRBJ2-1, is EPEVTQTPSHQVTQMGQEVILRCVPISNHLYFYWYRQILGQKVEFLVSFYNNEISEKSEIFDDQFSVERPDGSNFTLKIRSTKLEDSAMYFCATTGDSYNEQFFGPGTRLTVL.

The chain recombines TRBV7-2 with TRBJ1-1; D may be TRBD1 (5 bases). The CDR3 is 14 residues long. The germline V gene has CDR1 SGHTA and CDR2 FQGNSA. Trimming pared 5 bases from V and 0 bases from J, leaving 10 bases between. The CDR3 DNA follows: TGTGCCAGCAGCCCCCGACAGTTGAACACTGAAGCTTTCTTT. It yields the protein CASSPRQLNTEAFF.

This clone was counted a few times. This chain connects TRBV5-1 to TRBJ2-6, with TRBD1 matching over 7 bases. V dropped 4 bases and J dropped 4; count of bases not matched to a gene: 5. The germline V gene has CDR1 SGHRS and CDR2 YFSETQ. The CDR3 runs 15 residues. The CDR3: CASSMTGSGANVLTF. The DNA for the CDR3 is TGCGCCAGCAGCATGACAGGGTCCGGGGCCAACGTCCTGACTTTC.

This rearrangement joins TRBV2 to TRBJ2-1, with 10 bases identical to TRBD2. Per the germline V gene, CDR1 is SNHLY and CDR2 is FYNNEI. This CDR3 contains 15 residues. V was pared by 11 bases and J by 6 bases, with 13 bases of the junction left unmatched. The CDR3 sequence is CACEGSGGVGNEQFF. CDR3 coding DNA: TGTGCCTGCGAGGGGAGCGGGGGGGTGGGCAATGAGCAGTTCTTC.

This clone occurred once. The identical CDR3 is also encoded by other nucleotide sequences in the sample. This sequence joins TRBV5-4 and TRBJ2-5; D is unresolved. This CDR3 has 13 amino acids. From germline, CDR1 is SGHNT and CDR2 YYREEE (reference sequence). V lost 1 base and J lost 2, with 6 bases in between. The CDR3 DNA sequence: TGTGCCAGCAGCTTGACAATTCAAGAGACCCAGTACTTC. It codes for CASSLTIQETQYF.

The chain couples TRBV18 to TRBJ2-1; tentative D call: TRBD1 (6 bases). The germline gives CDR1 KGHSH, CDR2 LQKENI. CDR3 size: 14 residues. Trimming stripped 2 bases from V and 3 bases from J, with 8 bases between. The CDR3 region has the DNA TGTGCCAGCTCACCAGGGGGCTTCTACAATGAGCAGTTCTTC. This encodes CASSPGGFYNEQFF.

The CDR3 DNA reads as TGTGCCAGCAACGCAGCGGGGGAGACCCAGTACTTC. This translates into CASNAAGETQYF. The chain has TRBV6-5 and TRBJ2-5; 7 nucleotides line up with TRBD2. The CDR3 is 12 amino acids. Germline assignment: CDR1 MNHEY and CDR2 SVGAGI. Germline trimming cut 7 bases from V and 5 bases from J; bases unmatched to any gene: 4.

The chain is built from TRBV7-9 and TRBJ2-5; a weak D match, TRBD2 (5 bases). V dropped 5 bases and J dropped 4 bases, with 11 bases sitting between them. CDR1 is SEHNR and CDR2 is FQNEAQ in the germline V gene (reference sequence). The CDR3 length is 13 residues. CDR3 coding DNA: TGTGCCAGCAGCCCGAGGGTCCCAGAGACCCAGTACTTC. Protein: CASSPRVPETQYF. The full variable domain, completed using reference TRBV7-9 and TRBJ2-5, is DTGVSQNPRHKITKRGQNVTFRCDPISEHNRLYWYRQTLGQGPEFLTYFQNEAQLEKSRLLSDRFSAERPKGSFSTLEIQRTEQGDSAMYLCASSPRVPETQYFGPGTRLLVL.

This rearrangement joins TRBV7-2 to TRBJ2-7; the D gene is possibly TRBD1 (6 bases). This CDR3 has 15 amino acids. The germline CDR1 and CDR2 sequences are SGHTA and FQGNSA. Trimming cost V 1 base and J 1 base, with 11 bases left between them. CDR3 DNA sequence: TGTGCCAGCAGCTTAGTTTTCGGACAGTCCTACGAGCAGTACTTC. Its protein is CASSLVFGQSYEQYF.

This clone came up a few times. This chain joins TRBV5-4 and TRBJ2-2; weak D call: TRBD1 (6 bases). This CDR3 is 15 amino acids long. Germline loops: CDR1 SGHNT, CDR2 YYREEE (reference sequence). V dropped 0 bases and J dropped 9 bases, with 15 bases sitting between them. CDR3 bases: TGTGCCAGCAGCTTGGAAGGGGGACCCCACCGGGAGCTGTTTTTT. Translation: CASSLEGGPHRELFF.

There are a few counts of this clone. The chain employs TRBV14 and TRBJ1-1; TRBD1 agrees at 8 bases. Trimming cost V 4 bases and J 0 bases; bases outside gene matches: 7. This CDR3 is 16 amino acids long. CDR1 is SGHDN, CDR2 FVKESK, per germline. This chain's CDR3 is CASSRRTGTMNTEAFF. CDR3 in DNA: TGTGCCAGCAGCCGTAGGACAGGGACCATGAACACTGAAGCTTTCTTT.

V and J are TRBV5-1 and TRBJ2-5; a weak D match, TRBD2 (5 bases). Trimming removed 1 base at V and 5 bases at J, with 9 bases between. This CDR3 region has 13 residues. Germline CDR1 reads SGHRS; CDR2 reads YFSETQ. The DNA for the CDR3 is TGCGCCAGCAGCTTGTACGAGCGGGAGACCCAGTACTTC. Its protein product is CASSLYERETQYF.

This clone was detected only a few times. This chain uses TRBV5-1 with TRBJ2-5; D gene unclear. The length of the CDR3 is 14 residues. V was clipped by 4 bases and J by 2 bases, with 12 bases between them. Germline V CDR1 and CDR2: SGHRS, YFSETQ. CDR3 DNA sequence: TGCGCCAGCAGCCTTTACGACGGGCAAGAGACCCAGTACTTC. Its protein product is CASSLYDGQETQYF.

The chain joins TRBV11-3 to TRBJ2-7; the D gene is possibly TRBD2 (5 bases). The CDR3 runs to 18 residues. V was shortened by 2 bases and J by 2 bases, with 22 bases between the two germline ends. Germline CDR1 is SGHNT and CDR2 is YENEEA. This CDR3 is CASSLPLQAGWRTYEQYF. The CDR3 DNA sequence: TGTGCCAGCAGCTTACCCCTCCAGGCCGGATGGAGGACCTACGAGCAGTACTTC.

The gene calls are TRBV5-1 and TRBJ1-4; D ambiguous. Trimming removed 2 bases at V and 10 bases at J, with 18 bases between. This CDR3 is built from 15 residues. Germline loops: CDR1 SGHRS, CDR2 YFSETQ. The CDR3 is CASSLDTPSIGKLFF. CDR3 coding DNA: TGCGCCAGCAGCTTAGATACCCCCTCAATCGGAAAACTGTTTTTT. Filled out from reference TRBV5-1 and TRBJ1-4, the complete variable domain reads KAGVTQTPRYLIKTRGQQVTLSCSPISGHRSVSWYQQTPGQGLQFLFEYFSETQRNKGNFPGRFSGRQFSNSRSEMNVSTLELGDSALYLCASSLDTPSIGKLFFGSGTQLSVL.

The chain combines TRBV2 with TRBJ2-7; 9 bases are shared with TRBD1. The CDR3 is 15 amino acids. CDR1 SNHLY and CDR2 FYNNEI come from the germline V gene. V dropped 6 bases and J dropped 3; count of bases not matched to a gene: 9. CDR3: CASSEYSGQGYEQYF. The CDR3 DNA follows: TGTGCCAGCAGCGAATACTCGGGACAGGGCTACGAGCAGTACTTC. Variable domain in full (rest from reference TRBV2 and TRBJ2-7): EPEVTQTPSHQVTQMGQEVILRCVPISNHLYFYWYRQILGQKVEFLVSFYNNEISEKSEIFDDQFSVERPDGSNFTLKIRSTKLEDSAMYFCASSEYSGQGYEQYFGPGTRLTVT.

This clone was detected a few times. This chain uses TRBV6-4 with TRBJ2-5, with 7 bases identical to TRBD1. The junction had 14 bases not matched to a gene; V was cut back by 7 bases and J by 3 bases. CDR1 is MRHNA and CDR2 is SNTAGT in the germline V gene. This CDR3 is 16 amino acids long. CDR3 protein: CASITTTGTSKETQYF. As DNA, the CDR3 is TGTGCCAGCATAACCACGACAGGGACCTCGAAAGAGACCCAGTACTTC.

This clone has just a few counts. V and J are TRBV5-6 and TRBJ1-2; 8 positions match TRBD1. Trimming removed 3 bases from V and 4 bases from J; junction bases left unmatched: 8. CDR3 length: 15 residues. Germline V gives CDR1 SGHDT, CDR2 YYEEEE. CDR3 amino acids: CASSSQGAGIYGYTF. As DNA, the CDR3 is TGTGCCAGCAGCTCCCAGGGGGCAGGGATCTATGGCTACACCTTC.

V is TRBV7-2 and J is TRBJ1-1; no reliable D call. Germline V gene sequence: CDR1 SGHTA, CDR2 FQGNSA. Trimming removed 3 bases from V and 1 base from J, with 6 bases in between. The CDR3 has 13 amino acids. The CDR3, as DNA: TGTGCCAGCAGCTTCTACAGGAACACTGAAGCTTTCTTT. Its translation: CASSFYRNTEAFF.

The table lists this clone with a few counts. For the CDR3, the DNA is TGTGCCAGCAGCTTAGATAGGAGCATGAACACTGAAGCTTTCTTT. Residues: CASSLDRSMNTEAFF. The V call is TRBV7-9, the J call TRBJ1-1; D not certain. The V and J ends lost 1 base and 0 bases respectively, with 9 bases between them. The CDR3 has 15 amino acids. CDR1 is SEHNR and CDR2 is FQNEAQ in the germline V gene (reference sequence).

The chain carries TRBV4-3 and TRBJ2-7, with unresolved D. CDR3 length equals 13 residues. Germline V gives CDR1 LGHNA, CDR2 YSLEER. The V end was cut by 0 bases, the J end by 5 bases, with 8 bases between. The CDR3 reads CASSQDIRDEQYF. CDR3 in DNA: TGCGCCAGCAGCCAAGATATCCGGGACGAGCAGTACTTC.

The chain has TRBV28 and TRBJ1-2, with unresolved D. The CDR3 has 12 residues. Germline V gene sequence: CDR1 MDHEN, CDR2 SYDVKM. Trimming stripped 8 bases from V and 6 bases from J, with 13 bases between. The CDR3 bases are TGTGCCAGCTCCCAACGAGAGGATGGCTACACCTTC. Amino acids: CASSQREDGYTF.

The chain recombines TRBV4-1 with TRBJ1-5, with D tentatively TRBD1 (6 bases). Germline V gene lookup returns CDR1 MGHRA and CDR2 YSYEKL. Trimming took off 3 bases at V and 6 bases at J, with 21 bases between the two ends. The CDR3 has 17 amino acids. The CDR3 here is CASSQGIAGGPVQPQHF. The CDR3 nucleotides read TGCGCCAGCAGCCAGGGTATTGCGGGGGGGCCCGTTCAGCCCCAGCATTTT.

This clone came up a few times. V is TRBV19 and J is TRBJ1-6; D is perhaps TRBD1 (5 bases). Between the trimmed V and J ends, which lost 3 bases and 10 bases, there was a span of 16 bases. This CDR3 region has 15 residues. Germline V gives CDR1 LNHDA, CDR2 SQIVND (reference sequence). The CDR3 nucleotides are TGTGCCAGTAGTATCGGACACAGCCCAGTCTCACCCCTCCACTTT. Translating it yields CASSIGHSPVSPLHF.